These 9 T cell receptor beta chains share one sample of origin, sequenced in a study of HIV-infected patients and healthy controls. Reverse transcription used about 500 ng RNA and constant-region primers for alpha and beta. Each of the alpha and beta chains got its own library through chain-specific third strand synthesis with indices. TCRdb reanalysed the 5' RACE reads using MiXCR and keeps one entry per CDR3 protein. The repertoire holds fewer than 6,500 distinct CDR3 sequences, with roughly 9.7% as singletons. Whole blood was used without fractionation, so all unsorted peripheral T cells were included. Sequenced here: blood, sampled before antiretroviral therapy. These receptor sequences come from an adult with HIV infection.

In this sample, this clonotype is medium-sized. This sequence joins TRBV12-3 or TRBV12-4 and TRBJ1-1; D possibly corresponds to TRBD1 (5 bases). The CDR3 totals 13 residues. Trimming stripped 5 bases from V and 2 bases from J, with 9 bases between. CDR3 in DNA: TGTGCCAGCAGTAAAACAGGAAACACTGAAGCTTTCTTT. This translates into CASSKTGNTEAFF.

By share, this clonotype ranks as medium-sized (0.01 to 0.1%). V and J are TRBV20-1 and TRBJ2-3; possible D gene TRBD1, 6 bases. The CDR3 consists of 19 residues. Deletions cut 1 base from V and 0 bases from J, with 23 bases between. Germline CDR1 reads DFQATT; CDR2 reads SNEGSKA (reference sequence). The DNA for the CDR3 is TGCAGTGCTAGAGTGACCACCCGTGACAGGCGACCTAGCACAGATACGCAGTATTTT. Its protein product is CSARVTTRDRRPSTDTQYF.

This clonotype was detected many times. The genes are TRBV19 and TRBJ2-7; 11 positions match TRBD2. This CDR3 is 16 amino acids long. Looked up from germline, CDR1 is LNHDA and CDR2 is SQIVND (reference sequence). V was pared by 4 bases and J by 5 bases, with 10 bases of the junction left unmatched. The CDR3 nucleotides are TGTGCCAGTAGTAAGTTAGCGGGAGGGCGCGTGAACGAGCAGTACTTC. Translating it yields CASSKLAGGRVNEQYF.

This chain joins TRBV5-6 and TRBJ1-5, with 7 bases lining up with TRBD1. CDR3 length: 15 amino acids. The V and J ends lost 0 bases and 4 bases, in that order; junction bases with no gene match: 4. From germline, CDR1 is SGHDT and CDR2 YYEEEE. The CDR3 bases are TGTGCCAGCAGCTTGGGGAGGGGGCAGAATCAGCCCCAGCATTTT. This gives the protein CASSLGRGQNQPQHF.

This clonotype was observed at least ten times. The V gene is TRBV7-9, the J gene TRBJ1-1; the D gene is possibly TRBD1 (5 bases). CDR3 length: 14 amino acids. V shed 5 bases and J shed 4 bases, with 14 bases lying between them. Germline assignment: CDR1 SEHNR and CDR2 FQNEAQ (reference sequence). The DNA of the CDR3 is TGTGCCAGCAGCCCCGTTGACAGTCGCACTGAAGCTTTCTTT. This gives the protein CASSPVDSRTEAFF.

This clonotype was seen ten or more times. The gene calls are TRBV19 and TRBJ2-4; 9 positions match TRBD1. The CDR3 runs 17 residues. From germline, CDR1 is LNHDA and CDR2 SQIVND (reference sequence). V gave up 5 bases and J gave up 0 bases; unmatched junction bases: 8. CDR3 amino acids: CASSFSGTGLAKNIQYF. The CDR3 bases are TGTGCCAGTAGTTTCTCCGGGACAGGGCTAGCCAAAAACATTCAGTACTTC.

The chain uses TRBV20-1 and TRBJ2-3; 7 nucleotides agree with TRBD1. Trimming cost V 3 bases and J 0 bases; bases outside gene matches: 9. Germline V gene sequence: CDR1 DFQATT, CDR2 SNEGSKA (reference sequence). This CDR3 is built from 16 residues. CDR3 DNA sequence: TGCAGTGCTAGGGATAGGACAGGACCTAGCACAGATACGCAGTATTTT. Its translation: CSARDRTGPSTDTQYF.

By its share, this clonotype is medium-sized. V gene TRBV4-2 combines with J gene TRBJ2-5, with no clear D. With 3 bases removed from V and 4 bases from J, the gap between germline ends came to 12 bases. The CDR3 totals 14 residues. Looked up from germline, CDR1 is LGHNA and CDR2 is YNFKEQ. CDR3 sequence (DNA): TGTGCCAGCAGCCAGGAGACTGCCCCAGAGACCCAGTACTTC. Protein sequence: CASSQETAPETQYF.

A few counts support this clonotype. This rearrangement joins TRBV7-6 to TRBJ2-2, with a possible D match to TRBD1 (5 bases). This CDR3 comprises 14 residues. Per the germline V gene, CDR1 is SGHVS and CDR2 is FNYEAQ. V lost 5 bases to trimming and J lost 4 bases, with 11 bases between them. Here the CDR3 DNA reads TGTGCCAGCAGCATCGACAGTCCCACCGGGGAGCTGTTTTTT. It specifies CASSIDSPTGELFF.